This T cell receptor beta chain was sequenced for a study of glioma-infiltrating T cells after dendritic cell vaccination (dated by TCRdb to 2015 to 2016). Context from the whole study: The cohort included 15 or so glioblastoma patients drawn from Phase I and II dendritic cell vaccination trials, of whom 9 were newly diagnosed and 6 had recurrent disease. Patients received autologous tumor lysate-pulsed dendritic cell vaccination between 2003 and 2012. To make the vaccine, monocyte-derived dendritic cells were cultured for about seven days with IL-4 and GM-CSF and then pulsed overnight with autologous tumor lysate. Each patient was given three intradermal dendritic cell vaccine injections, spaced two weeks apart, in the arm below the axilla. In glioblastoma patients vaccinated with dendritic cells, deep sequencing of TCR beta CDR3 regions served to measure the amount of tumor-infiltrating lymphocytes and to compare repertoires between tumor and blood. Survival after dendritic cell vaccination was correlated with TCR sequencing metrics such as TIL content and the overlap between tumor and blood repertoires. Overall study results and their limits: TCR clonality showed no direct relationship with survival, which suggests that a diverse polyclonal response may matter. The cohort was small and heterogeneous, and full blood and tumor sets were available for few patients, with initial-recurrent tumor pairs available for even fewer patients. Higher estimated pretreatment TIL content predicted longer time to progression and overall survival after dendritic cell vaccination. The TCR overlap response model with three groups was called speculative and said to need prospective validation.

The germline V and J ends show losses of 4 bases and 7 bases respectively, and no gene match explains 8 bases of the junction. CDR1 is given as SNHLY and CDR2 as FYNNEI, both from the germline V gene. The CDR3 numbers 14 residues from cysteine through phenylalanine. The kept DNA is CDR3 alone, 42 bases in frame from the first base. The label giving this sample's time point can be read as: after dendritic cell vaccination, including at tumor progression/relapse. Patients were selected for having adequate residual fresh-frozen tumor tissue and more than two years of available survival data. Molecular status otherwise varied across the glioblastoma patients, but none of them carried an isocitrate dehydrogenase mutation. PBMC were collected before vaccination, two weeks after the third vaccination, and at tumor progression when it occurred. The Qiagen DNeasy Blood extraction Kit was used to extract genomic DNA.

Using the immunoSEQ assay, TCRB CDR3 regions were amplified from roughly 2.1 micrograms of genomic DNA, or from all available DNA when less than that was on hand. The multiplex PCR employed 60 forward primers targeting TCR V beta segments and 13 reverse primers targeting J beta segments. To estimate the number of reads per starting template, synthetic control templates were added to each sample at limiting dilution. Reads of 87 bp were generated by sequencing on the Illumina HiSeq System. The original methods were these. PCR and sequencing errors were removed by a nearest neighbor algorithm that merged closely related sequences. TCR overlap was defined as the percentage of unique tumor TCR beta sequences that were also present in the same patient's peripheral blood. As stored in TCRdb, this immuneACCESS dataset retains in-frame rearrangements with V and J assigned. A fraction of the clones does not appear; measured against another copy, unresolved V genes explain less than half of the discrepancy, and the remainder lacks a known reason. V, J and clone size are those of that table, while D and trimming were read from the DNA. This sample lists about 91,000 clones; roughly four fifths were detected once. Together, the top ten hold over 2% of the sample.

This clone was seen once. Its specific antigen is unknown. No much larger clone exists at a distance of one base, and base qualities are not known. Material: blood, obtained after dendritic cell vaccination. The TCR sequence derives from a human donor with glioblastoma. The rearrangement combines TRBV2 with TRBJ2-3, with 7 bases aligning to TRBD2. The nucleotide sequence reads TGTGCCAGCAGTGGCGCGGGAGTCATGAATACGCAGTATTTT. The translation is CASSGAGVMNTQYF. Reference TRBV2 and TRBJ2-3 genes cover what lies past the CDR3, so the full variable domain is EPEVTQTPSHQVTQMGQEVILRCVPISNHLYFYWYRQILGQKVEFLVSFYNNEISEKSEIFDDQFSVERPDGSNFTLKIRSTKLEDSAMYFCASSGAGVMNTQYFGPGTRLTVL.